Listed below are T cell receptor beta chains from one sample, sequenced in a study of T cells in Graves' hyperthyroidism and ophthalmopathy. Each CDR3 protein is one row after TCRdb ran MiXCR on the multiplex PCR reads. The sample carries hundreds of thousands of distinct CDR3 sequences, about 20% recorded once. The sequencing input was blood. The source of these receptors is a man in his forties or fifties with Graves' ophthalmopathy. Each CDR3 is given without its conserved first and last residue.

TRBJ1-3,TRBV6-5,ASSSAAIPGNTIY
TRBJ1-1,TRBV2,ASNPSGTEAF
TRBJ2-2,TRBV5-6,ASSLAGRVSELF
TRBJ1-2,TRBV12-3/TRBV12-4,ASSLGMNYGYT
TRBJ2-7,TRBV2,ASRMGLAGVVHEQY
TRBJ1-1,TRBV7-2,ASSLPAPEAF
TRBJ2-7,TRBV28,ASSVSGFSYEQY
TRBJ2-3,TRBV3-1,ASSPQRLAGGGTQY
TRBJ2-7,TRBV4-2,ASSQELRTSGRASYEQY
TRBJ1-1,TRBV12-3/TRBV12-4,ASTLTGAPTEAF
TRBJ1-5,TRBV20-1,SAQDTGYSNQPQH
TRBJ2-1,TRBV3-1,ASSQTPPPEQF
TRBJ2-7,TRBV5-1,ASSPLTPARRSYEQY
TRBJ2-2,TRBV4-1,ASSQGRTKTGQLF
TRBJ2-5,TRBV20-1,SASGGAKTQY
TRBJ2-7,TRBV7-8,ASSPRAGPYEQY
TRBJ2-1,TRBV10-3,AISNSGRAGNEQF
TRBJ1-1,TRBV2,ASVSKTEAF
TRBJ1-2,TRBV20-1,SARIGPQRRNYGYT
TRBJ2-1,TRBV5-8,ASSDAGTSGAYNEQF
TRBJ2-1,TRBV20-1,SARRYRTSGGYNEQF
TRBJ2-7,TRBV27,ASKPWDTSYEQY
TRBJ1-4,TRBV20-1,SARDVGGAEKLF
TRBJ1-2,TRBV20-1,SATPASPMDGYT
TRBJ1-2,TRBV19,ASSLLAADGLYGYT
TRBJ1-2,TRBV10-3,AISPDTYGYT
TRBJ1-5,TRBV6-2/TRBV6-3,ASSRTPQNQPQH
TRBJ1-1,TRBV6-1,GSSEGGYRMNTEAF
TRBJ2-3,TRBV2,ASRPQGTSTDTQY
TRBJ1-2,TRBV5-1,ASSLESTPLDGYT
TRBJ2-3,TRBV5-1,ASSLAKDRVDTQY
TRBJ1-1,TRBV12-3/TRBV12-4,ASSLRGAGEAF
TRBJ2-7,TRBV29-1,SVDIRLAGKYEQY
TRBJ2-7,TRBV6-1,ASALEGYEQY
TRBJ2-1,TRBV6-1,ASSTPIAGGDSYNEQF
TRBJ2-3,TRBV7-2,ASAGSWVDTQY
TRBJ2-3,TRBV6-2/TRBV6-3,ASGLLIGDTQY
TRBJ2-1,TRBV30,AWSVQGTSGRKEQF
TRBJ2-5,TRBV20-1,SARFPGTKETQY
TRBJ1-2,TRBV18,ASSPFPGQGNYGYT
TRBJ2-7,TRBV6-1,ASNPTGSSYEQY
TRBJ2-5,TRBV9,ASSVGVGDRGGETQY
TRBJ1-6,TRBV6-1,ASRSRGNYNSPLH
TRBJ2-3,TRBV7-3,ASSQDRTGRTDTQY
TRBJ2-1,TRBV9,ASSVTGLVSEQF
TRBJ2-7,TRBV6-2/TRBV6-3,ASSWTGGPYEQY
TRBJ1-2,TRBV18,ASSPPADRFGYT
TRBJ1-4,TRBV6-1,ASSETEYNEKLF
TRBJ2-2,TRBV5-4,ASSLMDSPGELF
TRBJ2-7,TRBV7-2,ASSRGLAGNAYEQY
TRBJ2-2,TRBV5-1,ASSTGGTSTGELF